The rows below give T cell receptor beta chains drawn from one sample of a study of T cell responses to AZD1222 COVID-19 vaccine. Only in-frame clones appear in the TCRdb table, and some are missing; sequencing was by immunoSEQ multiplex PCR. The sample contains roughly 13,000 clones, under 90% of which appear only once. This sample comprised peripheral blood, obtained 28 days after the second AZD1222 dose. Every receptor here comes from an adult who received the AZD1222 COVID-19 vaccine. Each CDR3 is given with its conserved first and last residue. Fields, in order: clone size, V gene, D gene, J gene, CDR3 DNA, CDR3 protein. A D gene is named only where the DNA matches it firmly. Clone sizes are given selectively: once, few, many, or a class where the clone is expanded.

abundance: -
v_gene: TRBV7-2
d_gene: -
j_gene: TRBJ2-7
CDR3nt: TGTGCCAGCAGCTTATACAGGCTCTACGAGCAGTACTTC
CDR3aa: CASSLYRLYEQYF

abundance: -
v_gene: TRBV7-9
d_gene: TRBD2
j_gene: TRBJ2-2
CDR3nt: TGTGCCAGCAGCGGGGCGGGAGCGGCGAACACCGGGGAGCTGTTTTTT
CDR3aa: CASSGAGAANTGELFF

abundance: -
v_gene: TRBV14
d_gene: -
j_gene: TRBJ1-1
CDR3nt: TGTGCCAGCAGCCAAGCCCGATTGGCTTTCTTT
CDR3aa: CASSQARLAFF

abundance: -
v_gene: TRBV5-6
d_gene: TRBD1
j_gene: TRBJ2-2
CDR3nt: TGTGCCAGCAGCTTCTGGCAGGGGGCCCTCCCCGGGGAGCTGTTTTTT
CDR3aa: CASSFWQGALPGELFF

abundance: -
v_gene: TRBV14
d_gene: -
j_gene: TRBJ2-7
CDR3nt: TGTGCCAGCAGCCAGGCCCCAGGCGGGGCCTACGAGCAGTACTTC
CDR3aa: CASSQAPGGAYEQYF

abundance: -
v_gene: TRBV2
d_gene: -
j_gene: TRBJ1-1
CDR3nt: TGTGCCAGCGGACGGGGGGTGAACACTGAAGCTTTCTTT
CDR3aa: CASGRGVNTEAFF

abundance: -
v_gene: TRBV2
d_gene: TRBD1
j_gene: TRBJ1-5
CDR3nt: TGTGCCAGCAGTGAGGGACAGGGGGCTTTTAGCAATCAGCCCCAGCATTTT
CDR3aa: CASSEGQGAFSNQPQHF

abundance: -
v_gene: TRBV7-2
d_gene: -
j_gene: TRBJ2-1
CDR3nt: TGTGCCAGCAGCTTAGGGGTTCGAGAGCAGTTCTTC
CDR3aa: CASSLGVREQFF

abundance: -
v_gene: TRBV3-1/TRBV3-2
d_gene: TRBD1
j_gene: TRBJ2-1
CDR3nt: TGTGCCAGCAGCCACCTTACCGGGACAGGGGGATATTCCAATCGAGATGAGCAGTTCTTC
CDR3aa: CASSHLTGTGGYSNRDEQFF

abundance: -
v_gene: TRBV7-9
d_gene: -
j_gene: TRBJ2-2
CDR3nt: TGTGCCAGCAGCACGGAGCGGGCGAACACCGGGGAGCTGTTTTTT
CDR3aa: CASSTERANTGELFF

abundance: few
v_gene: TRBV29-1
d_gene: TRBD1
j_gene: TRBJ1-1
CDR3nt: TGCAGCGTCGATGGACAGGGGGACACTGAAGCTTTCTTT
CDR3aa: CSVDGQGDTEAFF

abundance: -
v_gene: TRBV7-2
d_gene: TRBD2
j_gene: TRBJ2-1
CDR3nt: TGTGCCAGCAGCTTAGAACGCGGGAGTGGTGAGCAGTTCTTC
CDR3aa: CASSLERGSGEQFF

abundance: once
v_gene: TRBV5-1
d_gene: TRBD1
j_gene: TRBJ2-1
CDR3nt: TGCGCCAGCAGTGGACAGGGACCGACCTATGAGCAGTTCTTC
CDR3aa: CASSGQGPTYEQFF

abundance: -
v_gene: TRBV30
d_gene: -
j_gene: TRBJ1-5
CDR3nt: TGTGCCTGGAGGGGGCAGAGCAATCAGCCCCAGCATTTT
CDR3aa: CAWRGQSNQPQHF

abundance: -
v_gene: TRBV27
d_gene: -
j_gene: TRBJ1-3
CDR3nt: TGTGCCAGCAGTTTATGGGGGGGCTCTGGAAACACCATATATTTT
CDR3aa: CASSLWGGSGNTIYF

abundance: -
v_gene: TRBV6-5
d_gene: -
j_gene: TRBJ2-7
CDR3nt: TGTGCCAGCAGTTCTGACCGAACCTACGAGCAGTACTTC
CDR3aa: CASSSDRTYEQYF

abundance: -
v_gene: TRBV6-5
d_gene: TRBD1
j_gene: TRBJ2-2
CDR3nt: TGTGCCAGCAACCCCGGGACAGCGAACACCGGGGAGCTGTTTTTT
CDR3aa: CASNPGTANTGELFF

abundance: -
v_gene: TRBV4-3
d_gene: -
j_gene: TRBJ2-1
CDR3nt: TGCGCCAGCAGCCAAGATACCGGTAACAATGAGCAGTTCTTC
CDR3aa: CASSQDTGNNEQFF

abundance: -
v_gene: TRBV21-1
d_gene: -
j_gene: TRBJ2-2
CDR3nt: TGTGCCAGCAGCCTCCCGACTAGCGGGAGAAGTTGCACCGGGGAGCTGTTTTTT
CDR3aa: CASSLPTSGRSCTGELFF

abundance: -
v_gene: TRBV3-1/TRBV3-2
d_gene: -
j_gene: TRBJ2-7
CDR3nt: TGTGCCAGCAGCTACGGGACTTTATCCTACGAGCAGTACTTC
CDR3aa: CASSYGTLSYEQYF

abundance: -
v_gene: TRBV19
d_gene: -
j_gene: TRBJ2-7
CDR3nt: TGTGCCAGTTCTTTCTCGGGCTCCGAGCAGTACTTC
CDR3aa: CASSFSGSEQYF

abundance: -
v_gene: TRBV7-3
d_gene: -
j_gene: TRBJ2-6
CDR3nt: TGTGCCAGCAGCTTATGGAGCCCCCGGACCCTGAGGGGCTCTGGGGCCAACGTCCTGACTTTC
CDR3aa: CASSLWSPRTLRGSGANVLTF

abundance: -
v_gene: TRBV27
d_gene: TRBD2
j_gene: TRBJ2-6
CDR3nt: TGTGCCAGCAGTTTGCTCCCGGGAGGGCCGGTGGTTTCCAACGTCCTGACTTTC
CDR3aa: CASSLLPGGPVVSNVLTF

abundance: -
v_gene: TRBV3-1/TRBV3-2
d_gene: -
j_gene: TRBJ1-5
CDR3nt: TGTGCCAGCAGCCAGGACGGGAATCAGCCCCAGCATTTT
CDR3aa: CASSQDGNQPQHF

abundance: -
v_gene: TRBV30
d_gene: TRBD2
j_gene: TRBJ2-1
CDR3nt: TGTGCCTGGAGTGTACGGGGGGGCAGGAGGTCCTACAATGAGCAGTTCTTC
CDR3aa: CAWSVRGGRRSYNEQFF

abundance: -
v_gene: TRBV6-6
d_gene: -
j_gene: TRBJ1-4
CDR3nt: TGTGCCAGCAGTTACTCCCAGGGAGGTGAAAAACTGTTTTTT
CDR3aa: CASSYSQGGEKLFF

abundance: -
v_gene: TRBV27
d_gene: -
j_gene: TRBJ2-3
CDR3nt: TGTGCCAGCAGTTTTATACCTGGGGATACGCAGTATTTT
CDR3aa: CASSFIPGDTQYF

abundance: -
v_gene: TRBV28
d_gene: -
j_gene: TRBJ1-6
CDR3nt: TGTGCCAGCAGTCCTTGGGACGGGAGCAATTCACCCCTCCACTTT
CDR3aa: CASSPWDGSNSPLHF

abundance: -
v_gene: TRBV6-5
d_gene: -
j_gene: TRBJ2-5
CDR3nt: TGTGCCACCTCCTTCGCGGACCAAGAGACCCAGTACTTC
CDR3aa: CATSFADQETQYF

abundance: -
v_gene: TRBV30
d_gene: TRBD2
j_gene: TRBJ2-7
CDR3nt: TGTGCCTGGAGTGATCCGGGACTAGCCGGCGTCGAGCAGTACTTC
CDR3aa: CAWSDPGLAGVEQYF

abundance: -
v_gene: TRBV28
d_gene: TRBD2
j_gene: TRBJ2-1
CDR3nt: TGTGCCAGCAGTTTAGAGACGCGGGAGGGCTTATACAATGAGCAGTTCTTC
CDR3aa: CASSLETREGLYNEQFF

abundance: -
v_gene: TRBV9
d_gene: -
j_gene: TRBJ1-3
CDR3nt: TGTGCCAGCAGCACTCATAGGGATGGGGGAACTGGAAACACCATATATTTT
CDR3aa: CASSTHRDGGTGNTIYF

abundance: -
v_gene: TRBV10-3
d_gene: TRBD1
j_gene: TRBJ2-2
CDR3nt: TGTGCCATCGGGGGACAGAAAATCACCGGGGAGCTGTTTTTT
CDR3aa: CAIGGQKITGELFF

abundance: -
v_gene: TRBV9
d_gene: -
j_gene: TRBJ2-2
CDR3nt: TGTGCCAGCAGCGTGTGGGGAGACACCGGGGAGCTGTTTTTT
CDR3aa: CASSVWGDTGELFF

abundance: few
v_gene: TRBV2
d_gene: -
j_gene: TRBJ2-1
CDR3nt: TGTGCCAGCACGTCAGGGACACATTCCTACAATGAGCAGTTCTTC
CDR3aa: CASTSGTHSYNEQFF

abundance: -
v_gene: TRBV2
d_gene: TRBD1
j_gene: TRBJ2-7
CDR3nt: TGTGCCAGCGGGAGGGACAGGGAGGGCGAGCAGTACTTC
CDR3aa: CASGRDREGEQYF

abundance: -
v_gene: TRBV4-1
d_gene: TRBD1
j_gene: TRBJ2-1
CDR3nt: TGCGCCAGCCACGGGACAGGGCTTAATGAGCAGTTCTTC
CDR3aa: CASHGTGLNEQFF

abundance: -
v_gene: TRBV6-5
d_gene: TRBD1
j_gene: TRBJ2-7
CDR3nt: TGTGCCAGCAGGGTTTTGACTGGACAGGGTTACGAGCAGTACTTC
CDR3aa: CASRVLTGQGYEQYF

abundance: -
v_gene: TRBV7-8
d_gene: -
j_gene: TRBJ2-5
CDR3nt: TGTGCCAGCAGCACGGACTTGGAGAGGACGACCCAGTACTTC
CDR3aa: CASSTDLERTTQYF

abundance: -
v_gene: TRBV27
d_gene: TRBD2
j_gene: TRBJ2-1
CDR3nt: TGTGCCAGCAGTTTATCGATCGTTGGGACTAGCGGAAACAATGAGCAGTTCTTC
CDR3aa: CASSLSIVGTSGNNEQFF

abundance: -
v_gene: TRBV29-1
d_gene: TRBD1
j_gene: TRBJ2-6
CDR3nt: TGCAGCGTAGGACAGGGTTCTGGGGCCAACGTCCTGACTTTC
CDR3aa: CSVGQGSGANVLTF

abundance: -
v_gene: TRBV5-1
d_gene: -
j_gene: TRBJ1-5
CDR3nt: TGCGCCAGCAGCCAGGGACCGCTAGGCAATCAGCCCCAGCATTTT
CDR3aa: CASSQGPLGNQPQHF

abundance: -
v_gene: TRBV4-2
d_gene: TRBD2
j_gene: TRBJ2-1
CDR3nt: TGTGCCAGCAGCCAAGAGTGGCTAGCGGGAAAAGAGCAGTTCTTC
CDR3aa: CASSQEWLAGKEQFF

abundance: -
v_gene: TRBV19
d_gene: -
j_gene: TRBJ2-7
CDR3nt: TGTGCCAGTAGTATGGGGGGCACCGGGGGCTTCTACGAGCAGTACTTC
CDR3aa: CASSMGGTGGFYEQYF

abundance: -
v_gene: TRBV3-1/TRBV3-2
d_gene: -
j_gene: TRBJ1-1
CDR3nt: TGTGCCAGCAGCCAGGGGGCAGGGGCAGGCACTGAAGCTTTCTTT
CDR3aa: CASSQGAGAGTEAFF

abundance: -
v_gene: TRBV6-5
d_gene: -
j_gene: TRBJ2-7
CDR3nt: TGTGCCAGCAGTTACTCCTACAGCTCCTACGAGCAGTACTTC
CDR3aa: CASSYSYSSYEQYF

abundance: -
v_gene: TRBV7-9
d_gene: -
j_gene: TRBJ1-2
CDR3nt: TGTGCCAGCAGCCCTGTGACAGAAGGCTATGGCTACACCTTC
CDR3aa: CASSPVTEGYGYTF

abundance: -
v_gene: TRBV27
d_gene: TRBD1
j_gene: TRBJ2-7
CDR3nt: TGTGCCAGCAAAGGGACAGGGAGAGGTGGGGCCTCCTGGTACGAGCAGTACTTC
CDR3aa: CASKGTGRGGASWYEQYF

abundance: -
v_gene: TRBV9
d_gene: -
j_gene: TRBJ1-3
CDR3nt: TGTGCCAGCAGCACATACCTAATGGGGGGCAGCTCTGGAAACACCATATATTTT
CDR3aa: CASSTYLMGGSSGNTIYF

abundance: -
v_gene: TRBV27
d_gene: -
j_gene: TRBJ1-5
CDR3nt: TGTGCCAGCAGTTTATCGTACGAGAATCAGCCCCAGCATTTT
CDR3aa: CASSLSYENQPQHF

abundance: -
v_gene: TRBV29-1
d_gene: TRBD2
j_gene: TRBJ2-3
CDR3nt: TGCAGCGTTGAAGATGCGGGGGGAATGGATACGCAGTATTTT
CDR3aa: CSVEDAGGMDTQYF

abundance: -
v_gene: TRBV7-2
d_gene: TRBD1
j_gene: TRBJ1-5
CDR3nt: TGTGCCAGCAGCCTGGACAGGGCAAATCAGCCCCAGCATTTT
CDR3aa: CASSLDRANQPQHF

abundance: -
v_gene: TRBV11-2
d_gene: -
j_gene: TRBJ2-1
CDR3nt: TGTGCCAGCAGCTTAGGCGGGGCCCTCAATGAGCAGTTCTTC
CDR3aa: CASSLGGALNEQFF

abundance: once
v_gene: TRBV30
d_gene: TRBD1
j_gene: TRBJ2-5
CDR3nt: TGTGCCTGGGGACAGGGAGAGACCCAGTACTTC
CDR3aa: CAWGQGETQYF

abundance: -
v_gene: TRBV13
d_gene: -
j_gene: TRBJ1-1
CDR3nt: TGTGCCAGCAGCTTAGGTGGTGAGGGAGGGGGGACTGAAGCTTTCTTT
CDR3aa: CASSLGGEGGGTEAFF

abundance: -
v_gene: TRBV11-2
d_gene: -
j_gene: TRBJ2-2
CDR3nt: TGTGCCAGCAGACCTACTAGTCTGGGGGAGCTGTTTTTT
CDR3aa: CASRPTSLGELFF

abundance: -
v_gene: TRBV28
d_gene: -
j_gene: TRBJ1-6
CDR3nt: TGTGCCAGCAGTCCCAGACACATCCGGGGTTCACCCCTCCACTTT
CDR3aa: CASSPRHIRGSPLHF

abundance: -
v_gene: TRBV19
d_gene: -
j_gene: TRBJ1-2
CDR3nt: TGTGCCAGTAGTAGGTCAGATTCGACGGCTAACTATGGCTACACCTTC
CDR3aa: CASSRSDSTANYGYTF

abundance: -
v_gene: TRBV5-8
d_gene: -
j_gene: TRBJ1-2
CDR3nt: TGTGCCAGCAGCACCGGACAGCTAACAATTGATAACTATGGCTACACCTTC
CDR3aa: CASSTGQLTIDNYGYTF

abundance: -
v_gene: TRBV18
d_gene: -
j_gene: TRBJ2-5
CDR3nt: TGTGCCAGCTCGAGTGGATTTGGAGAGACCCAGTACTTC
CDR3aa: CASSSGFGETQYF